Listed below are T cell receptor beta chains from one sample, sequenced in a study of T-cell reconstitution after alpha-beta-depleted transplantation in children. TCRdb independently ran MiXCR on the PCR reads; one entry per CDR3 protein. The data show about 24,000 distinct CDR3 sequences, with roughly a tenth seen just once and around 23% held by the top ten. The material sequenced was PBMCs from the stem cell graft donor, taken from the stem cell graft. The receptors shown here come from a human donor who donated a stem cell graft to a child with chronic granulomatous disease. CDR3s leave out the opening cysteine and the closing phenylalanine or tryptophan. Each record gives: D gene, V gene, CDR3 protein. A D gene is named only where the DNA matches it firmly.

D: .; V: TRBV12-3/TRBV12-4; CDR3: ASSGNYEQY
D: TRBD2; V: TRBV29-1; CDR3: SVVLAGGPPYEQY
D: .; V: TRBV5-4; CDR3: ASSRGGAYEQY
D: TRBD1; V: TRBV3-1; CDR3: ASSHGTGGLYEQY
D: .; V: TRBV5-1; CDR3: ASSLGGDEKLF
D: TRBD2; V: TRBV5-1; CDR3: ASSSTSLADTQY
D: TRBD1; V: TRBV27; CDR3: ASSLNPTTGGKAEAF
D: .; V: TRBV10-1; CDR3: ASSALGREQF
D: TRBD1; V: TRBV27; CDR3: ASIRRGEAF
D: .; V: TRBV7-2; CDR3: ASSLAGRGAYEQY
D: TRBD1; V: TRBV7-3; CDR3: ASSLKYQDRGTEAF
D: .; V: TRBV7-6; CDR3: ASSLGSSYNSPLH
D: .; V: TRBV27; CDR3: ASSLNNEQF
D: .; V: TRBV5-1; CDR3: ASRVPGNTEAF
D: TRBD2; V: TRBV9; CDR3: ASSPYWTSGHEQY
D: .; V: TRBV12-3/TRBV12-4; CDR3: ASTLGPIGYGYT
D: .; V: TRBV12-3/TRBV12-4; CDR3: ASSPRGSAYEQY
D: TRBD1; V: TRBV6-1; CDR3: ASSPGTGGEPQH
D: .; V: TRBV7-2; CDR3: ASSLVAASNEQF
D: TRBD1; V: TRBV6-2/TRBV6-3; CDR3: ASSRTGPQPQH
D: TRBD2; V: TRBV20-1; CDR3: SARVSGGYNEQF
D: .; V: TRBV13; CDR3: ASSLGTQTYEQY
D: .; V: TRBV27; CDR3: ASSFGGTEQY
D: .; V: TRBV14; CDR3: ASSTGVGGPFDTQY
D: TRBD2; V: TRBV19; CDR3: ASSNGGSETQY
D: TRBD1; V: TRBV7-6; CDR3: ASSWKDRVRDNEQF
D: .; V: TRBV5-1; CDR3: ASSESSGANVLT
D: .; V: TRBV24-1; CDR3: ATLAQH
D: .; V: TRBV20-1; CDR3: SAKLITFRGQAYNEQF
D: TRBD2; V: TRBV7-2; CDR3: ASRTGTSSYNEQF
D: .; V: TRBV7-2; CDR3: ASSSSRETQY
D: .; V: TRBV6-5; CDR3: ASSYYGGAAGANVLT
D: .; V: TRBV5-2; CDR3: AIGPGPLYYGYT
D: .; V: TRBV27; CDR3: ASSLSGQTEAF
D: .; V: TRBV12-3/TRBV12-4; CDR3: ASSFQEVEGYT
D: .; V: TRBV20-1; CDR3: SARDDREGEQY
D: .; V: TRBV2; CDR3: ASRGGLFSAF
D: .; V: TRBV5-4; CDR3: ASSLAGTAEHEQF
D: TRBD1; V: TRBV2; CDR3: ASSAQTGTRH
D: .; V: TRBV28; CDR3: ASSPQTASGKETQY
D: .; V: TRBV14; CDR3: ASSQGYNEQF
D: .; V: TRBV6-5; CDR3: ASSYQRNSPLH
D: TRBD1; V: TRBV11-2; CDR3: ASSLEGTGNYEQF
D: .; V: TRBV28; CDR3: ASSVSYGYT
D: .; V: TRBV5-6; CDR3: ARGPGQLYTDTQY
D: TRBD2; V: TRBV27; CDR3: ASSLSAGGREQY
D: TRBD1; V: TRBV27; CDR3: ASSPGQGYEQY
D: .; V: TRBV3-1; CDR3: TSSFQGNQPQH
D: .; V: TRBV28; CDR3: ASSLAGHDNYEQY
D: TRBD1; V: TRBV28; CDR3: AVWTGFSPTNGELF
D: .; V: TRBV20-1; CDR3: SAPGTGNTIY
D: .; V: TRBV14; CDR3: ASIHLCSNEQF
D: .; V: TRBV16; CDR3: ASSQSVTGSQPQH
D: .; V: TRBV5-1; CDR3: ASSVGNYEQY
D: TRBD2; V: TRBV29-1; CDR3: RVRGEYNEQF
D: TRBD1; V: TRBV5-1; CDR3: ASSRSDRVSTEAF
D: .; V: TRBV12-3/TRBV12-4; CDR3: ASSLDISYEQY
D: .; V: TRBV7-9; CDR3: ASRNTYEQY
D: TRBD2; V: TRBV20-1; CDR3: SARDRTSIYEQY